The TCR beta chain described here comes from a study of early T cells in non-severe SARS-CoV-2 infection (dated by TCRdb to the early 2020s). Regarding the complete study: Bulk RNA from unsorted whole blood was used for TCR sequencing, so alpha and beta chains could not be paired.

The library was produced with 5' RACE. Sequenced using a NextSeq 500. The TCR library protocol attached unique molecular identifiers to individual cDNA molecules to correct for sequencing error and PCR bias. TCR alpha and beta chains were both sequenced, and the abundances of alpha and beta sequences in each sample were closely correlated with each other. For the original study's pipeline: V gene, J gene and CDR3 annotation of TCR sequences was performed with Decombinator V4. TCRs were defined as expanded if a significant change between any two time points was detected under a Poisson model with p below 0.0001. Abundances of TCRs were expressed as counts per million after normalisation to the total number of TCRs sequenced in each sample. MAIT TCRs were defined by TRAV1-2 paired with TRAJ12, TRAJ20 or TRAJ33, and iNKT TCRs by TRAV10 paired with TRAJ18. VDJdb, accessed 1 November 2021, was searched for CMV, EBV and SARS-CoV-2 annotated TCRs, with TCRs annotated for multiple antigens excluded. TCRdb reran the public reads through fastp at Q25 and MiXCR, keeping productive beta chains. Rows merge per CDR3 protein into single entries with the most common DNA and genes. It is TCRdb's table, rather than the study itself, that gives the V and J calls and clone size. The sample data list over 60,000 distinct CDR3 sequences, and roughly a tenth of these were observed just once. The ten largest clones add up to approximately 8% of the sample.

This was a case-control study nested in a cohort of healthcare workers in London, UK, who had nasopharyngeal swab PCR tests and blood samples taken every week. Between 23 and 31 March 2020, the week of the UK lockdown, healthcare workers were enrolled and then followed up weekly for as long as 16 weeks. This clonotype showed up many times. The antigen this receptor binds is unknown. No per-base quality is available; no much larger clone lies one base away. Here is what the overall study found, with its caveats: VDJdb matching was skewed toward anti-spike CD8 responses and likely underestimated virus-specific expansions by missing private and CD4 specificities.

The junction carries 9 bases between V and J, which are trimmed by 4 bases and 5 bases respectively. Including the terminal cysteine and phenylalanine, the CDR3 comprises 13 residues. The read is trimmed to its CDR3 DNA, 39 bases read in frame from base 1. From the germline V gene, CDR1 is MNHNS and CDR2 is SASEGT. Sequencing used whole blood, obtained at baseline. This receptor chain uses TRBV6-1 and TRBJ2-1; the D gene is perhaps TRBD1, on 6 matching bases. This TCR was sampled from an adult who was a healthcare worker with PCR-confirmed SARS-CoV-2 infection or an uninfected control (not recorded which). The base sequence is TGTGCCAGCAGTGGACAGGAGAACAATGAGCAGTTCTTC. This yields the protein CASSGQENNEQFF.